Shown below are 22 T cell receptor beta chains from a single sample sequenced in a study of T cell responses to AZD1222 COVID-19 vaccine. Clones were read by immunoSEQ multiplex PCR, and TCRdb kept only the in-frame ones, dropping some. Of 150,000 to 160,000 clones listed, less than 90% are singletons. The sequencing here drew on peripheral blood, taken on day 0 of MenACWY control vaccination. All receptors come from an adult in good health.

V is TRBV15 and J is TRBJ2-5; D is unclear. Trimming took 0 bases from V and 3 from J, leaving 5 bases between them. Germline-derived CDR1 and CDR2 are LNHNV and YYDKDF (reference sequence). The CDR3 is made up of 13 amino acids. The CDR3 region has the DNA TGTGCCACCAGCAGAGAGGCGGAAGAGACCCAGTACTTC. This sequence encodes CATSREAEETQYF.

The rearrangement joins TRBV5-1 to TRBJ1-2, with D possibly TRBD1 on 5 matching bases. The CDR3 covers 14 residues. In germline, CDR1 is SGHRS, CDR2 YFSETQ. The V end lost 8 bases, the J end lost 8 bases, and 22 bases lay between the germline ends. The CDR3 nucleotides read TGCGCCAGTAACCGGGGACTCCCGGAGGACGGCTACACCTTC. Protein product: CASNRGLPEDGYTF.

This clone occurred a few times. The chain recombines TRBV6-5 with TRBJ2-1; maybe TRBD1 (5 bases). Trimming cost V 4 bases and J 6 bases, with 7 bases left between them. The length of the CDR3 is 12 residues. Looked up from germline, CDR1 is MNHEY and CDR2 is SVGAGI. The chain's CDR3 is CASSSRGNEQFF. The CDR3 DNA sequence: TGTGCCAGCAGTTCTAGGGGCAATGAGCAGTTCTTC.

V gene TRBV11-2 combines with J gene TRBJ2-1; D call uncertain. The V end lost 4 bases, the J end lost 6 bases, and 7 bases lay between the germline ends. There are 12 residues in the CDR3. The V gene's germline CDR1 is SGHAT and CDR2 FQNNGV. The CDR3 region has the DNA TGTGCCAGCAGCTCCCTACGCAATGAGCAGTTCTTC. Residues: CASSSLRNEQFF.

The J gene is TRBJ1-1, the V gene TRBV19; 7 bases fit TRBD1. CDR3 size: 14 residues. From germline, CDR1 is LNHDA and CDR2 SQIVND (reference sequence). V shed 5 bases and J 4 bases; nucleotides not matched to a gene: 7. Here the CDR3 reads CASSSLTGITEAFF. CDR3 bases: TGTGCCAGTAGTTCCTTGACAGGGATCACTGAAGCTTTCTTT.

As for this clone: An end of the junction differs from the germline gene, which may be a read error. The rearrangement joins TRBV7-7 to TRBJ2-3; 10 bases align to TRBD1. The CDR3 extends over 15 amino acids. In germline, CDR1 is SSHAT, CDR2 FNYEAQ (reference sequence). CDR3 nucleotides: TGTGCTAGCAGCTTAGGGACAGGGGTCACAGATACGCAGTATTTT. It yields the protein CASSLGTGVTDTQYF.

CDR3 sequence: CASRFEPGVNTGELFF. CDR3 bases: TGTGCCAGCAGATTTGAGCCGGGAGTCAACACCGGGGAGCTGTTTTTT. The chain uses TRBV11-1 and TRBJ2-2, with D possibly being TRBD2 (6 bases). Between the trimmed V and J ends, which lost 6 bases and 2 bases, there was a span of 16 bases. Germline CDR1 is SGHAT and CDR2 is FQDESV (reference sequence). The CDR3 contains 16 residues.

J is TRBJ2-5 and V is TRBV25-1; a weak D match, TRBD1 (6 bases). CDR1 is MGHDK, CDR2 SYGVNS, per germline. V gave up 1 base and J gave up 4 bases, with 10 bases separating them. This CDR3 is built from 14 residues. The CDR3 loop reads CASSEWAGAETQYF. For the CDR3, the DNA is TGTGCCAGCAGTGAATGGGCAGGGGCAGAGACCCAGTACTTC.

V is TRBV30 and J is TRBJ1-5; possible D gene TRBD1, 6 bases. This CDR3 comprises 17 residues. Germline CDR1 GTSNPN, CDR2 SVGIG (reference sequence). Trimming pared 0 bases from V and 0 bases from J, leaving 15 bases between. The CDR3 DNA reads TGTGCCTGGAGTGTCTCCAGGGGCCCCTATAGCAATCAGCCCCAGCATTTT. It yields the protein CAWSVSRGPYSNQPQHF.

V gene TRBV27 combines with J gene TRBJ2-7; 8 bases align to TRBD1. CDR1 MNHEY and CDR2 SMNVEV come from the germline V gene (reference sequence). The CDR3 sequence is 15 residues long. Losses at the gene ends were 5 bases for V and 2 bases for J; bases not matched to a gene: 8. Written as DNA, the CDR3 is TGTGCCAGCAGTCCATCGACAGGGGTTACCTACGAGCAGTACTTC. Amino acids: CASSPSTGVTYEQYF.

V usage is TRBV7-7 and J usage is TRBJ2-5; D is unclear. This CDR3 is built from 14 residues. Trimming removed 5 bases from V and 4 bases from J, with 14 bases in between. Germline lookup yields CDR1 SSHAT and CDR2 FNYEAQ (reference sequence). CDR3 sequence: CASSQSLGTETQYF. The CDR3 coding sequence is TGTGCCAGCAGCCAAAGCCTAGGCACAGAGACCCAGTACTTC.

The gene calls are TRBV10-3 and TRBJ1-2; possibly TRBD1 for D (5 bases). The length of the CDR3 is 14 residues. Per the germline V gene, CDR1 is ENHRY and CDR2 is SYGVKD. V was clipped by 2 bases and J by 4 bases, with 11 bases between them. This CDR3 is CAISEQQVGYGYTF. The CDR3 region has the DNA TGTGCCATCAGTGAGCAACAGGTTGGCTATGGCTACACCTTC.

The chain combines TRBV6-5 with TRBJ1-4; no clear D gene. The V gene lost 2 bases and the J gene lost 10 bases, with 8 bases spanning the gap. Germline CDR1 MNHEY, CDR2 SVGAGI. The CDR3 is 12 residues long. The CDR3 bases are TGTGCCAGCAGTTACCTGCGTGGAAAACTGTTTTTT. Residues: CASSYLRGKLFF.

The chain's CDR3 is CASSRDRNTEAFF. The DNA of the CDR3 is TGCGCCAGCAGCAGAGACAGGAACACTGAAGCTTTCTTT. This chain joins TRBV5-1 and TRBJ1-1; D possibly corresponds to TRBD1 (5 bases). Trimming pared 4 bases from V and 1 base from J, leaving 8 bases between. The CDR3 totals 13 residues. In germline, CDR1 is SGHRS, CDR2 YFSETQ.

This rearrangement joins TRBV6-4 to TRBJ2-2, with a possible D match to TRBD2 (6 bases). The CDR3 extends over 16 amino acids. CDR1 is MRHNA and CDR2 is SNTAGT in the germline V gene. V was pared by 4 bases and J by 2 bases, with 14 bases between. CDR3 region: CASSVLSGANTGELFF. The CDR3 region has the DNA TGTGCCAGCAGTGTCCTTAGCGGAGCCAACACCGGGGAGCTGTTTTTT.

The V and J genes are TRBV3-1 (or the pseudogene TRBV3-2) and TRBJ2-7; D might be TRBD1 or TRBD2, each matching 5 bases. From germline, CDR1 is LGHDT and CDR2 YNNKEL (reference sequence). Trimming stripped 1 base from V and 7 bases from J, with 14 bases between. The CDR3 is 14 amino acids. Here the CDR3 DNA reads TGTGCCAGCAGCCAAGGGATCGGCTGGGGGGAGCAGTACGTC. As protein: CASSQGIGWGEQYV.

The chain has TRBV6-4 and TRBJ1-4, with a tentative D call TRBD1 (5 bases). The CDR3 loop spans 14 amino acids. Trimming pared 6 bases from V and 5 bases from J, leaving 13 bases between. The germline gives CDR1 MRHNA, CDR2 SNTAGT. The chain's CDR3 is CASRYPGPNEKLFF. The CDR3 coding sequence is TGTGCCAGCAGGTACCCGGGACCAAATGAAAAACTGTTTTTT.

The chain employs TRBV7-8 and TRBJ1-2; TRBD1 is a possible D gene (6 bases). CDR1 is SGHVS and CDR2 is FQNEAQ in the germline V gene. V lost 3 bases and J 7 bases, leaving 15 bases between the germline ends. The CDR3 runs to 14 residues. CDR3 bases: TGTGCCAGCAGCTTTGGTGTTGAGGGGGTTGGCTACACCTTC. Translating it yields CASSFGVEGVGYTF.

The genes are TRBV30 and TRBJ1-1; perhaps TRBD1 as D (6 bases). The CDR3 contains 19 residues. Deletions cut 1 base from V and 0 bases from J, with 24 bases between. Germline-derived CDR1 and CDR2 are GTSNPN and SVGIG (reference sequence). CDR3 sequence: CAWSGNSWGRLGMNTEAFF. CDR3 bases: TGTGCCTGGAGTGGGAATTCTTGGGGGCGGTTGGGAATGAACACTGAAGCTTTCTTT.

J is TRBJ1-1 and V is TRBV6-5; no reliable D call. The CDR3 is 13 amino acids. The ends were cut back, 5 bases at V and 5 bases at J, with 12 bases in the middle. The V gene's germline CDR1 is MNHEY and CDR2 SVGAGI. CDR3 in amino acids: CASSRSGGTEAFF. The DNA of the CDR3 is TGTGCCAGCAGTCGAAGTGGAGGGACTGAAGCTTTCTTT.

This chain connects TRBV4-2 to TRBJ2-3, with no clear D. Germline V gene lookup returns CDR1 LGHNA and CDR2 YNFKEQ. Trimming pared 1 base from V and 2 bases from J, leaving 7 bases between. This CDR3 is built from 14 residues. The CDR3 loop reads CASSQGQTTDTQYF. The CDR3 DNA reads TGTGCCAGCAGCCAAGGGCAGACCACAGATACGCAGTATTTT.

This clone appeared a few times. The J gene is TRBJ1-1, the V gene TRBV27; TRBD1 agrees at 9 bases. After removal of 5 bases from V and 3 bases from J, the junction contained 7 bases not matched to a gene. This CDR3 has 15 amino acids. Germline values: CDR1 MNHEY, CDR2 SMNVEV (reference sequence). DNA for the CDR3: TGTGCCAGCAGTACTGGACAGGGGAGGGACACTGAAGCTTTCTTT. Amino acid sequence: CASSTGQGRDTEAFF.